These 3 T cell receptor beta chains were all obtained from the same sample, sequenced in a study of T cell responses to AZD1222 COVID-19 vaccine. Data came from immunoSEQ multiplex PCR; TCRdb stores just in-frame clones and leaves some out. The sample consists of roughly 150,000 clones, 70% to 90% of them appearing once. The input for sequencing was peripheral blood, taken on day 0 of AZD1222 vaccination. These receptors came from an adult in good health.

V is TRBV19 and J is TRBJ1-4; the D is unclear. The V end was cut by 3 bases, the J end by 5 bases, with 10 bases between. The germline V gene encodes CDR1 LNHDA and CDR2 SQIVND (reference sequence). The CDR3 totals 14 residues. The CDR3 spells CASSIAPLNEKLFF. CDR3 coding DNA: TGTGCCAGTAGTATCGCACCTTTGAATGAAAAACTGTTTTTT.

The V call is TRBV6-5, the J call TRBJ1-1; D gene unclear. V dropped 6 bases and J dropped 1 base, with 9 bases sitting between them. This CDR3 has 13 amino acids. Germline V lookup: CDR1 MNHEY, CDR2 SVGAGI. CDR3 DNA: TGTGCCAGCAGCCAAAACGGGAACACTGAAGCTTTCTTT. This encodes CASSQNGNTEAFF.

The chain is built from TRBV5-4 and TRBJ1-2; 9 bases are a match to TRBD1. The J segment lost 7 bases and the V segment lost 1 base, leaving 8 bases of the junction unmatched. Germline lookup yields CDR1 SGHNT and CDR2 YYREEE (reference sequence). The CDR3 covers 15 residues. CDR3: CASSLRTGGLGGYTF. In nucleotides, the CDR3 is TGTGCCAGCAGCTTGCGAACAGGGGGCTTGGGTGGCTACACCTTC.